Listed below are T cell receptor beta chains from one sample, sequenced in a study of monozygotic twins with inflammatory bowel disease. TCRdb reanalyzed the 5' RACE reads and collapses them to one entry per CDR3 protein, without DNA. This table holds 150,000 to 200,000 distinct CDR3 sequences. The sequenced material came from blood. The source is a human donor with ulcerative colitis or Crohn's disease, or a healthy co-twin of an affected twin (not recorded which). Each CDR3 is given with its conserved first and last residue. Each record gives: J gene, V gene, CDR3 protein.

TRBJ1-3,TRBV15,CATSRDYYSGNTIYF
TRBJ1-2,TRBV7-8,CASSSREGKIYGYTF
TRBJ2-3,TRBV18,CASSPLTSTGGSDTQYF
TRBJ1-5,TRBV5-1,CASSLNRDQPQHF
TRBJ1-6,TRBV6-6,CASSRGQGDSPLHF
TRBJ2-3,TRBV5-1,CASSLIPGQGLDTQYF
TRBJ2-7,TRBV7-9,CASSFQQGVNEQYF
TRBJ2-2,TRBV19,CASSIPKLAGETGELFF
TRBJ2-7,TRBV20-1,CSARTSGRGYEQYF
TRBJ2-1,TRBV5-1,CASSLVLAGRDEQFF
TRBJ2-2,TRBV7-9,CASSWDRVNTGELFF
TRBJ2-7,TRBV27,CASSLYPELANYEQYF
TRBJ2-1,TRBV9,CVSSVFGTRSNEQFF
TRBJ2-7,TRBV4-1,CASSQVSTYEQYF
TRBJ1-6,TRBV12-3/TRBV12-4,CASNTKQGPYNSPLHF
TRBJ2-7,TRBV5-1,CASRSPGQSYEQYF
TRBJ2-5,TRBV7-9,CASSTTGLRTQYF
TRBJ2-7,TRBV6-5,CASSYSRGDSYEQYF
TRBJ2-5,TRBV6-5,CASSYGRGQGGNRETQYF
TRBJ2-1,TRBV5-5,CASRGLRGYNEQFF
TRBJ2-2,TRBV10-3,CAIRGQGNTGELFF
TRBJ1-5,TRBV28,CASSSPSGTSGDLQHF
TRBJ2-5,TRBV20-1,CSARLSGRETQYF
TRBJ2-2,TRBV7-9,CASSLTGGPTGELFF
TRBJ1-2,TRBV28,CASSRSGTGGNYGYTF
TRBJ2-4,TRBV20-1,CSALGGRQTAKNIQYF
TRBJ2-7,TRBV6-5,CASSYSVEEGEQYF
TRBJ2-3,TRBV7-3,CASSPNSGRLADTQYF
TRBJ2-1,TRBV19,CASSIDDVWDFSSYNEQFF
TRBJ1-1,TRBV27,CASSLVLKGGRTEAFF
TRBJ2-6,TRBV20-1,CSAPPYGGAGANVLTF
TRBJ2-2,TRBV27,CASRQDSSVGELFF
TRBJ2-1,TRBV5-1,CASSLASSGNEQFF
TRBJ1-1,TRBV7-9,CASSLTGPRQGTEAFF
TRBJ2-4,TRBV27,CASSVQGAKNIQYF
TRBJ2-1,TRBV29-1,CSVQGRAYNEQFF
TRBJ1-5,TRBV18,CASSPPGTDLYSNQPQHF
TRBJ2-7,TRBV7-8,CASSFTSGSSYEQYF
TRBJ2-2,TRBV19,CASSKAGVIGAGELFF
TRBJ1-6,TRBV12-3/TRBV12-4,CASSLAGPDALHF
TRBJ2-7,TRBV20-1,CSAPDRSSYEQYF
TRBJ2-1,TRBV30,CAWSVSETNEQFF
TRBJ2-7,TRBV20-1,CSASLAGYYEQYF
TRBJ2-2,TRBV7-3,CASSPSRVRHNTGELFF
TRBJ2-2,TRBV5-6,CASSGGAGDTGELFF
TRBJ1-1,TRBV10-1,CASSDPGKTEAFF
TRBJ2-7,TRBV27,CASSLFPSSYEQYF
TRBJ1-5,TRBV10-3,CAISESRQPSNQPQHF
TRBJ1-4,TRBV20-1,CSARDLLRGEKLFF
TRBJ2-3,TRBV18,CASSPPGAWDTQYF
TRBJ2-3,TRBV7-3,CASSLRQSTDTQYF
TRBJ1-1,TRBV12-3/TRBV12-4,CASSEVGLRAFF
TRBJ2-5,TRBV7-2,CASSTAGVDETQYF
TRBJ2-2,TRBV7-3,CASSLTTGGPVGELFF
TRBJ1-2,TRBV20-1,CSARDSWRQVYGYTF
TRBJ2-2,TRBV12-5,CASGRDSRSTGELFF
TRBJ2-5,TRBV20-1,CSAPQLQETQYF
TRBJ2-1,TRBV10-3,CAIRPTGRDLNNEQFF
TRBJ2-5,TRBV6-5,CASSYGTGVQETQYF